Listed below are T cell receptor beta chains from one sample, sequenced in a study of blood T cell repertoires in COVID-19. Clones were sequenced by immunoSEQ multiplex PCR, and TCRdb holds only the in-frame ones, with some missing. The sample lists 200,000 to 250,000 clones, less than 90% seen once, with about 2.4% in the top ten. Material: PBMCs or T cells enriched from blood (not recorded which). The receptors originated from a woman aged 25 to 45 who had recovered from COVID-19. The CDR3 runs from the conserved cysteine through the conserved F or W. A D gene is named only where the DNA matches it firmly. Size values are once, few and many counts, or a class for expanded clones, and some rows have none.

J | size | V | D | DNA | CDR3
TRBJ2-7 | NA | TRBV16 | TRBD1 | TGTGCCAGCAGCCGAGCGGGTACAGGGGGTAACGAGCAGTACTTC | CASSRAGTGGNEQYF
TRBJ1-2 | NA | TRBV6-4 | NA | TGTGCCAGCAGTGATGGAGGGTATGGCTACACCTTC | CASSDGGYGYTF
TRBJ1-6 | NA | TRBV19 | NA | TGTGCCAGTAGTATGACAACTCCCAACTATAATTCACCCCTCCACTTT | CASSMTTPNYNSPLHF
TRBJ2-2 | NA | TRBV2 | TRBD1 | TGTGCCAGCGCTGGACGGGGACAGGGGATCGGGGAGCTGTTTTTT | CASAGRGQGIGELFF
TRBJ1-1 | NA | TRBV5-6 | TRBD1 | TGTGCCAGCAGCGCTGACAGGGGATTATCGGGCACTGAAGCTTTCTTT | CASSADRGLSGTEAFF
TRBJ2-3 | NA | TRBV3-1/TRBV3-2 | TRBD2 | TGTGCCAGCAGCTCCGGGACTAGCCGGGGGTATACGCAGTATTTT | CASSSGTSRGYTQYF
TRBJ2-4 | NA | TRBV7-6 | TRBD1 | TGTGCCAGCAGCTTGGCCCCCCGGACAGGGGAGAACATTCAGTACTTC | CASSLAPRTGENIQYF
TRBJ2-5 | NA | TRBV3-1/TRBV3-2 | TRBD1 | TGTGCCAGCAGCCATCCGCAGGGGGAGTCTCGTGAGACCCAGTACTTC | CASSHPQGESRETQYF
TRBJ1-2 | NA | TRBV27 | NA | TGTGCCAGCAGTTCGGGAGATTATGGCTACACCTTC | CASSSGDYGYTF
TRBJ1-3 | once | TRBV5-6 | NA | TGTGCCAGCAGCTTGACAGGGCCTGGAAACACCATATATTTT | CASSLTGPGNTIYF
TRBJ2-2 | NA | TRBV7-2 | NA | TGTGCCAGCAGCTTCGGTCGAGCGCCGGGCGGGGAGCTGTTTTTT | CASSFGRAPGGELFF
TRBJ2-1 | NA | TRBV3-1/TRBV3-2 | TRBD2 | TGTGCCAGCAGCCTCCCTAGACGGGGGGACTACAATGAGCAGTTCTTC | CASSLPRRGDYNEQFF
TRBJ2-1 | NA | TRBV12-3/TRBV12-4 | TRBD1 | TGTGCCAGCAGTTCCACAGGGGATCTGCAGTTCTTC | CASSSTGDLQFF
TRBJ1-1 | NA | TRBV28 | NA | TGTGCCAGCAGTTTCTTCACTGAAGCTTTCTTT | CASSFFTEAFF
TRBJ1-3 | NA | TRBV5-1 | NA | TGCGCCAGCAGCCTGGACAGCCTCTCTGGAAACACCATATATTTT | CASSLDSLSGNTIYF
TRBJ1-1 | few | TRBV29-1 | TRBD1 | TGCAGCGTCCTACCGGGACAGGGGTTGAACACTGAAGCTTTCTTT | CSVLPGQGLNTEAFF
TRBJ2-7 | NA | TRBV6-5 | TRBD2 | TGTGCCAGCAGAACGGGGGGGGAACCCCGCTACGAGCAGTACTTC | CASRTGGEPRYEQYF
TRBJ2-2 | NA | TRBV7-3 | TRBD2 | TGTGCCAGCGCGCGGGGGTTGGACACCGGGGAGCTGTTTTTT | CASARGLDTGELFF
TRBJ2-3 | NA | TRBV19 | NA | TGTGCCAGTAGTATATCAAGCGGTAGGGATACGCAGTATTTT | CASSISSGRDTQYF
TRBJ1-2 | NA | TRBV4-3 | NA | TGCGCCAGCAGCCAAGACGTCCAGGGGTATGGCTACACCTTC | CASSQDVQGYGYTF